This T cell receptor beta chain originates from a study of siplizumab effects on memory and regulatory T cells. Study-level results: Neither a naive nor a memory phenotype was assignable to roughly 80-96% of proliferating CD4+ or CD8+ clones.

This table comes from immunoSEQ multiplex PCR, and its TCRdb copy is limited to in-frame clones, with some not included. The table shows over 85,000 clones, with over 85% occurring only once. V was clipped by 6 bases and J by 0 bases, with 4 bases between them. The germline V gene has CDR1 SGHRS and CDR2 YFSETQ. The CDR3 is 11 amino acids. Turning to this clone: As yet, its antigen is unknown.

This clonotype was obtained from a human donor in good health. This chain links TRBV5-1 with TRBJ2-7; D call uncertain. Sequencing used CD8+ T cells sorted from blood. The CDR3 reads CASTSSYEQYF. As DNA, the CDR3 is TGCGCCAGCACCAGCTCCTACGAGCAGTACTTC.